The next 27 T cell receptor beta chains were all read from a single sample in a study of shared clonotypes between healthy human individuals (dated by TCRdb to 2020 to 2021). Library generation was performed with the immunoSEQ multiplex PCR assay. TCRdb re-hosts the immuneACCESS table, in-frame sequences only. Its copies lack some clones; in the studies checked, an unresolved V gene accounts for under half of them, and the cause for the rest is not known. The sample table shows about 2.5 million clones, and less than 95% are seen once. Together, the top ten hold 0.37% of the sample. What was sequenced was naive CD4+ T cells from PBMCs. Taken with the paper, the label for cell subset or site translates to: CD45RA+ positively selected. The origin of the receptors is a man younger than 30 in good health. Some clones in this sample may be carry-over from other donors' samples.

The chain couples TRBV11-3 to TRBJ1-3; no clear D. The germline gives CDR1 SGHNT, CDR2 YENEEA. The V gene lost 8 bases and the J gene lost 0 bases, with 11 bases spanning the gap. CDR3 length: 14 amino acids. The CDR3 coding sequence is TGTGCCAGCCCAGAGGAGGGCTCTGGAAACACCATATATTTT. Its translation: CASPEEGSGNTIYF.

The V gene is TRBV4-1, the J gene TRBJ2-2, with D possibly called TRBD1 or TRBD2 (5 bases each). This CDR3 region has 13 residues. V lost 4 bases and J lost 8, with 11 bases in between. The germline V gene has CDR1 MGHRA and CDR2 YSYEKL. The CDR3 region is CASSLPGLGELFF. The DNA of the CDR3 is TGCGCCAGCAGCCTCCCGGGGCTAGGGGAGCTGTTTTTT.

The chain is built from TRBV19 and TRBJ1-2; D ambiguous. The germline CDR1 and CDR2 sequences are LNHDA and SQIVND (reference sequence). The V end lost 4 bases, the J end lost 0 bases, and 6 bases lay between the germline ends. This CDR3 spans 13 amino acids. CDR3 coding DNA: TGTGCCAGTAGTAACAGAGCTAACTATGGCTACACCTTC. Its protein product is CASSNRANYGYTF.

This chain links TRBV27 with TRBJ2-7; D possibly uses TRBD1 or TRBD2 (5 bases each). Trimming pared 6 bases from V and 3 bases from J, leaving 18 bases between. CDR3 length equals 15 residues. CDR1 and CDR2 (germline): MNHEY, SMNVEV (reference sequence). Here the CDR3 DNA reads TGTGCCAGCAGGAGGGACGCAGGAATCCTCTACGAGCAGTACTTC. It translates to CASRRDAGILYEQYF.

This rearrangement joins TRBV14 to TRBJ2-7; 7 bases line up with TRBD2. The germline gives CDR1 SGHDN, CDR2 FVKESK. V shed 5 bases, J shed 3 bases, and the junction held 10 bases outside the gene matches. The CDR3 contains 15 residues. The CDR3 protein is CASSLRSGTLYEQYF. CDR3 sequence (DNA): TGTGCCAGCAGCTTACGAAGCGGGACCCTCTACGAGCAGTACTTC.

This sequence joins TRBV7-6 and TRBJ2-1; the D is unclear. V shed 2 bases and J shed 2 bases, with 1 base lying between them. Germline assignment: CDR1 SGHVS and CDR2 FNYEAQ. This CDR3 comprises 12 residues. The CDR3 sequence is CASSLPYNEQFF. As DNA, the CDR3 is TGTGCCAGCAGCTTACCCTACAATGAGCAGTTCTTC.

V usage is TRBV11-1 and J usage is TRBJ2-1, with TRBD2 matching 13 bases. This CDR3 is built from 15 residues. Trimming took 4 bases from V and 13 from J; bases not matched to a gene: 10. CDR1 and CDR2 from the germline V gene are SGHAT and FQDESV (reference sequence). DNA of the CDR3: TGTGCCAGCAGCTCACTAGCGGGAGGGACAATGAAACAGTTCTTC. It translates to CASSSLAGGTMKQFF.

In its sample, this clone was seen once. The chain recombines TRBV5-1 with TRBJ1-2; 8 positions match TRBD1. The trim removed 4 bases at V and 8 bases at J, leaving 19 bases unmatched. The CDR3 covers 17 residues. CDR1 and CDR2 (germline): SGHRS, YFSETQ. CDR3 in amino acids: CASSRITGQDIVKGYTF. CDR3 nucleotides: TGCGCCAGCAGCCGAATTACGGGACAGGACATAGTGAAAGGCTACACCTTC.

This clone showed up just a few times. The sample carries other DNA sequences with the same CDR3. V gene TRBV2 combines with J gene TRBJ1-1; D uncertain. Trimming pared 1 base from V and 5 bases from J, leaving 5 bases between. This CDR3 spans 12 amino acids. The germline V gene has CDR1 SNHLY and CDR2 FYNNEI. Here the CDR3 reads CASSEGGTEAFF. DNA of the CDR3: TGTGCCAGCAGTGAAGGGGGAACTGAAGCTTTCTTT.

The chain joins TRBV19 to TRBJ2-6; D call uncertain. The CDR3 totals 15 residues. CDR1 and CDR2 from the germline V gene are LNHDA and SQIVND (reference sequence). Trimming left V 5 bases short and J 0 bases short, with 8 bases between. The CDR3 DNA reads as TGTGCCAGTAGTCCTTCTGGCTCTGGGGCCAACGTCCTGACTTTC. This sequence encodes CASSPSGSGANVLTF.

The count of this clone is one. The rearrangement uses TRBV15 and TRBJ2-5; D may match TRBD1 or TRBD2 (5 bases each). Trimming took 2 bases from V and 3 from J, leaving 10 bases between them. CDR1 and CDR2 (germline): LNHNV, YYDKDF (reference sequence). The CDR3 is made up of 14 amino acids. Here the CDR3 DNA reads TGTGCCACCAGCAGACAGGGAGCAGAAGAGACCCAGTACTTC. This sequence encodes CATSRQGAEETQYF. Full variable domain (missing parts from reference TRBV15 and TRBJ2-5): DAMVIQNPRYQVTQFGKPVTLSCSQTLNHNVMYWYQQKSSQAPKLLFHYYDKDFNNEADTPDNFQSRRPNTSFCFLDIRSPGLGDTAMYLCATSRQGAEETQYFGPGTRLLVL.

The chain's CDR3 is CASSLKGRAVNNYGYTF. DNA of the CDR3: TGTGCCAGCAGTTTAAAGGGCAGGGCGGTTAATAACTATGGCTACACCTTC. The chain carries TRBV27 and TRBJ1-2; possibly TRBD1 for D (5 bases). Trimming pared 2 bases from V and 1 base from J, leaving 17 bases between. The CDR3 is 17 residues long. Germline values: CDR1 MNHEY, CDR2 SMNVEV (reference sequence).

The chain combines TRBV7-3 with TRBJ2-1; 8 positions agree with TRBD2. The CDR3 has 14 residues. V lost 5 bases and J lost 7; bases outside the gene matches: 7. Germline V lookup: CDR1 SGHTA, CDR2 FQGTGA. The CDR3 bases are TGTGCCAGCAGCCAGGGACTAGGGGGGAATGAGCAGTTCTTC. This sequence encodes CASSQGLGGNEQFF.

This clone was found once. The chain links TRBV7-9 to TRBJ2-5, with TRBD2 matching over 8 bases. The DNA end is more similar to TRBJ2-7, so the J call may be wrong. Germline lookup yields CDR1 SEHNR and CDR2 FQNEAQ (reference sequence). CDR3 size: 15 residues. Here the CDR3 reads CASSAAGTRVHEQYF. The CDR3, as DNA: TGTGCCAGCAGCGCAGCCGGGACTAGGGTACACGAGCAGTACTTC.

This CDR3 is CASSLMAGVETDTQYF. CDR3 nucleotides: TGTGCCAGCAGCTTAATGGCTGGGGTCGAAACAGATACGCAGTATTTT. The gene calls are TRBV7-3 and TRBJ2-3; D uncertain. The CDR3 runs to 16 residues. The V end lost 1 base, the J end lost 3 bases, and 14 bases lay between the germline ends. Germline V gives CDR1 SGHTA, CDR2 FQGTGA.

This clone was observed a few times. V and J are TRBV2 and TRBJ1-3; D perhaps matches TRBD1 (5 bases). In germline, CDR1 is SNHLY, CDR2 FYNNEI. This CDR3 has 14 amino acids. V was pared by 0 bases and J by 2 bases, with 5 bases between. The DNA for the CDR3 is TGTGCCAGCAGTGAAGCAGGGGCTGGAAACACCATATATTTT. Protein sequence: CASSEAGAGNTIYF.

The chain employs TRBV10-3 and TRBJ2-7; D gene unclear. The CDR3 runs to 13 residues. Trimming took off 0 bases at V and 2 bases at J, with 5 bases between the two ends. The germline V gene has CDR1 ENHRY and CDR2 SYGVKD. The CDR3, as DNA: TGTGCCATCAGTGAGTCAACTACCTACGAGCAGTACTTC. This encodes CAISESTTYEQYF.

The V and J genes are TRBV28 and TRBJ1-6; possibly TRBD1 for D (6 bases). Germline-derived CDR1 and CDR2 are MDHEN and SYDVKM. V was cut by 5 bases and J by 10 bases, with 18 bases left in between. The CDR3 runs 15 residues. The CDR3 sequence: CASSRRDTQRSPLHF. Here the CDR3 DNA reads TGTGCCAGCAGTCGAAGGGACACCCAGAGATCACCCCTCCACTTT.

Details on this clone: This same CDR3 is encoded by further DNA sequences in the sample. This chain connects TRBV7-2 to TRBJ2-1, with TRBD2 matching 11 bases. The V gene end was trimmed by 5 bases and the J gene end by 5 bases; junction bases not matched to a gene: 8. The CDR3 runs 16 residues. CDR1 is SGHTA, CDR2 FQGNSA, per germline. As DNA, the CDR3 is TGTGCCAGCAGCCCCCCCGGACTAGCGGGCCACAATGAGCAGTTCTTC. This codes for CASSPPGLAGHNEQFF.

In DNA form, the CDR3 reads TGTGCCAGCAGCTACGGGGGGCGGAGTGAAAAACTGTTTTTT. This codes for CASSYGGRSEKLFF. This sequence joins TRBV5-8 and TRBJ1-4; TRBD1 is a possible D gene (6 bases). CDR3 length: 14 amino acids. Germline V gene lookup returns CDR1 SGHTS and CDR2 YDEGEE. Trimming took off 3 bases at V and 7 bases at J, with 13 bases between the two ends. Full variable domain (missing parts from reference TRBV5-8 and TRBJ1-4): EAGVTQSPTHLIKTRGQQATLRCSPISGHTSVYWYQQALGLGLQFLLWYDEGEERNRGNFPPRFSGRQFPNYSSELNVNALELEDSALYLCASSYGGRSEKLFFGSGTQLSVL.

V and J are TRBV9 and TRBJ2-7, with 9 bases lining up with TRBD1. V shed 0 bases, J shed 3 bases, and the junction held 4 bases outside the gene matches. CDR1 is SGDLS and CDR2 is YYNGEE in the germline V gene. This CDR3 contains 15 residues. CDR3 nucleotide sequence: TGTGCCAGCAGCGTAGATACAGGGGGCATCTACGAGCAGTACTTC. Residues: CASSVDTGGIYEQYF.

CDR3 DNA sequence: TGCGCCAGCAGCTTTCGACAGGGGGCAGACAGAAACACCATATATTTT. It encodes CASSFRQGADRNTIYF. This rearrangement joins TRBV5-1 to TRBJ1-3, with 10 positions matching TRBD1. The CDR3 totals 16 residues. Germline V gene data show CDR1 as SGHRS and CDR2 as YFSETQ. V dropped 2 bases and J dropped 5; count of bases not matched to a gene: 7.

The sample holds one count of this clone. V usage is TRBV30 and J usage is TRBJ2-3; 9 bases align to TRBD2. Germline V lookup: CDR1 GTSNPN, CDR2 SVGIG (reference sequence). The CDR3 length is 16 residues. The V gene end was trimmed by 2 bases and the J gene end by 2 bases; junction bases not matched to a gene: 8. The CDR3 protein is CAWSSPLAGTTDTQYF. DNA for the CDR3: TGTGCCTGGAGTTCTCCTCTAGCGGGGACCACAGATACGCAGTATTTT.

The V and J genes are TRBV7-2 and TRBJ2-5; no clear D. The length of the CDR3 is 14 residues. V lost 0 bases and J lost 5, with 10 bases in between. Germline assignment: CDR1 SGHTA and CDR2 FQGNSA. The CDR3 DNA sequence: TGTGCCAGCAGCTTAGCGTGGGGTATGGAGACCCAGTACTTC. Translation: CASSLAWGMETQYF.

This chain connects TRBV30 to TRBJ2-4; either TRBD1 or TRBD2 may fit D (5 bases each). Germline CDR1 and CDR2: GTSNPN and SVGIG (reference sequence). V lost 3 bases, J lost 0 bases, and 12 bases lay in between. The CDR3 is 15 amino acids. CDR3 sequence (DNA): TGTGCCTGGAGCTTTGGGGGTCTAGCCAAAAACATTCAGTACTTC. This sequence encodes CAWSFGGLAKNIQYF.

This chain joins TRBV5-1 and TRBJ2-3; the D is unclear. From germline, CDR1 is SGHRS and CDR2 YFSETQ. This CDR3 region has 12 residues. Trimming left V 6 bases short and J 2 bases short, with 7 bases between. The CDR3 DNA sequence: TGCGCCAGCACTTTCAACACAGATACGCAGTATTTT. It codes for CASTFNTDTQYF.

In DNA form, the CDR3 reads TGTGCCAGCACCACCGGACTAGCGGGAGCCCCGAACACCGGGGAGCTGTTTTTT. This encodes CASTTGLAGAPNTGELFF. This chain connects TRBV28 to TRBJ2-2; TRBD2 aligns across 13 bases. With V trimmed by 7 bases and J by 0 bases, 8 bases remained unmatched. The CDR3 spans 18 residues. Per the germline V gene, CDR1 is MDHEN and CDR2 is SYDVKM.